Following are 27 T cell receptor beta chains from one sample sequenced in a study of beta chain features in type 1 diabetes (dated by TCRdb to about 2018). Preparation of the library involved the immunoSEQ multiplex PCR assay. All of the isolated RNA was reverse transcribed with the High Capacity cDNA Reverse Transcription Kit, so expressed TCRB transcripts were sequenced. Sourced from immuneACCESS, this table was stored by TCRdb with only in-frame sequences that have V and J called. A share of the clones is absent; for the studies checked, an unresolved V gene accounts for under half, and the remainder has no known explanation. Recorded for this sample are around 200,000 clones; 13% of them occurred a single time. The top ten clonotypes cover about 0.59% of the sample. The sample comprised central memory CD4+ T cells from blood. These receptors came from a woman between 18 and 29 years old in good health.

This clone was found a few times. This rearrangement joins TRBV7-2 to TRBJ2-1, with D perhaps matching TRBD2 (6 bases). Germline loops: CDR1 SGHTA, CDR2 FQGNSA. V was trimmed by 3 bases and J by 6 bases, leaving 15 bases between them. This CDR3 has 15 residues. This chain's CDR3 is CASSFWGGRGNEQFF. CDR3 coding DNA: TGTGCCAGCAGCTTTTGGGGCGGGCGGGGCAATGAGCAGTTCTTC.

This clone was picked up a small number of times. This chain uses TRBV7-2 with TRBJ1-4; 7 nucleotides agree with TRBD1. From germline, CDR1 is SGHTA and CDR2 FQGNSA. The CDR3 has 15 residues. The J segment lost 1 base and the V segment lost 5 bases, leaving 4 bases of the junction unmatched. CDR3 amino acids: CASSPWTGTNEKLFF. DNA of the CDR3: TGTGCCAGCAGCCCATGGACAGGAACTAATGAAAAACTGTTTTTT.

This clone has more than one count but fewer than ten. The gene calls are TRBV30 and TRBJ1-5; tentative D call: TRBD1 (6 bases). The CDR3 covers 13 residues. The germline V and J ends were trimmed by 1 base and 6 bases, with 10 bases remaining between them. Germline loops: CDR1 GTSNPN, CDR2 SVGIG (reference sequence). The CDR3: CAWSAGDGQPQHF. In nucleotides, the CDR3 is TGTGCCTGGAGTGCAGGGGATGGTCAGCCCCAGCATTTT.

This chain connects TRBV7-6 to TRBJ1-4, with D possibly matching TRBD1 (6 bases). V was cut by 2 bases and J by 4 bases, with 8 bases left in between. The CDR3 has 14 residues. CDR1 and CDR2 from the germline V gene are SGHVS and FNYEAQ. DNA of the CDR3: TGTGCCAGCAGCTTAAGGACAGATAATGAAAAACTGTTTTTT. It translates to CASSLRTDNEKLFF.

V usage is TRBV7-8 and J usage is TRBJ1-2; 9 bases match TRBD1. J gave up 7 bases and V 3 bases, and 9 bases lay outside the gene matches. The CDR3 totals 15 residues. Germline CDR1 reads SGHVS; CDR2 reads FQNEAQ. CDR3 nucleotides: TGTGCCAGCAGCTTCACGGGGACAGGGAAGGTTGGCTACACCTTC. Its translation is CASSFTGTGKVGYTF.

Only a few counts were recorded for this clone. The chain has TRBV11-2 and TRBJ2-7, with 7 bases lining up with TRBD2. This CDR3 has 15 residues. Germline trimming cut 3 bases from V and 6 bases from J; bases unmatched to any gene: 11. Germline loops: CDR1 SGHAT, CDR2 FQNNGV. The CDR3 sequence is CASSFSGRGTTEQYF. CDR3 sequence (DNA): TGTGCCAGCAGCTTCTCTGGGCGGGGGACGACCGAGCAGTACTTC.

This chain uses TRBV19 with TRBJ2-6; TRBD1 might be the D (5 bases). V dropped 5 bases and J dropped 2 bases, with 10 bases sitting between them. This CDR3 spans 15 amino acids. Germline V gives CDR1 LNHDA, CDR2 SQIVND (reference sequence). Written as DNA, the CDR3 is TGTGCCAGTAGTTCCCAGGGCACTGGGGCCAACGTCCTGACTTTC. Translated: CASSSQGTGANVLTF.

The CDR3 bases are TGTGCCAGCAGCCCCAAAGGGGTATACAATGAGCAGTTCTTC. Translating gives CASSPKGVYNEQFF. The chain employs TRBV14 and TRBJ2-1; TRBD1 might be the D (5 bases). The germline CDR1 and CDR2 sequences are SGHDN and FVKESK. V was shortened by 4 bases and J by 4 bases, with 11 bases between the two germline ends. The CDR3 spans 14 residues.

The V call is TRBV5-1, the J call TRBJ2-5; 8 bases are a match to TRBD1. V was pared by 8 bases and J by 1 base, with 7 bases of the junction left unmatched. The V gene's germline CDR1 is SGHRS and CDR2 YFSETQ. The CDR3 length is 14 residues. The CDR3 here is CASQLDRVQETQYF. DNA for the CDR3: TGCGCCAGTCAATTGGACAGGGTCCAAGAGACCCAGTACTTC.

CDR3 coding DNA: TGTGCCAGCAGCCGACAGCAAGAGACCCAGTACTTC. It translates to CASSRQQETQYF. This chain joins TRBV11-2 and TRBJ2-5, with a weak D call TRBD1 (5 bases). The CDR3 loop spans 12 amino acids. Germline-derived CDR1 and CDR2 are SGHAT and FQNNGV. Trimming removed 5 bases from V and 2 bases from J, with 6 bases in between.

V gene TRBV6-6 combines with J gene TRBJ2-2; TRBD2 matches at 7 bases. The CDR3 extends over 13 amino acids. V shed 6 bases, J shed 6 bases, and the junction held 4 bases outside the gene matches. Germline V CDR1 and CDR2: MNHNY, SVGAGI (reference sequence). CDR3 in DNA: TGTGCCAGCAGACCCCGGGGGGCCGGGGAGCTGTTTTTT. It encodes CASRPRGAGELFF.

This chain connects TRBV5-4 to TRBJ2-1; 12 bases are shared with TRBD2. The CDR3 is 17 amino acids. V shed 0 bases and J 9 bases; nucleotides not matched to a gene: 10. Germline lookup yields CDR1 SGHNT and CDR2 YYREEE (reference sequence). CDR3 sequence: CASSLAPSGRARLEQFF. DNA of the CDR3: TGTGCCAGCAGCTTGGCGCCTAGCGGGAGGGCCCGTCTTGAGCAGTTCTTC.

The sample holds a few counts of this clone. The gene calls are TRBV28 and TRBJ2-7; 7 bases map to TRBD2. The CDR3 runs to 15 residues. The germline gives CDR1 MDHEN, CDR2 SYDVKM. The ends lost 5 bases at V and 0 bases at J; junction bases unmatched: 7. The DNA of the CDR3 is TGTGCCAGCAGTCTAGCCGGGAGGAGCTCCTACGAGCAGTACTTC. Protein sequence: CASSLAGRSSYEQYF.

J is TRBJ2-7 and V is TRBV7-2; TRBD1 matches 9 bases. Germline CDR1 SGHTA, CDR2 FQGNSA. V was pared by 5 bases and J by 3 bases, with 8 bases of the junction left unmatched. CDR3 length equals 15 residues. The CDR3 bases are TGTGCCAGCAGCCCCCGACAGGGGGGCATCTACGAGCAGTACTTC. It specifies CASSPRQGGIYEQYF.

The sample holds a few counts of this clone. The V and J genes are TRBV7-9 and TRBJ2-5; possibly TRBD2 for D (6 bases). The V and J ends lost 5 bases and 5 bases respectively, with 21 bases between them. Germline-derived CDR1 and CDR2 are SEHNR and FQNEAQ (reference sequence). The CDR3 runs to 16 residues. DNA for the CDR3: TGTGCCAGCAGCCCATCTATCCCGGGACTCCGGGAGACCCAGTACTTC. Protein: CASSPSIPGLRETQYF.

The genes are TRBV27 and TRBJ2-2; D is possibly TRBD2 (6 bases). Germline lookup yields CDR1 MNHEY and CDR2 SMNVEV (reference sequence). The CDR3 extends over 18 amino acids. Trimming cost V 3 bases and J 5 bases, with 22 bases left between them. The CDR3 spells CASSFRPPGVGGTGELFF. The CDR3 region has the DNA TGTGCCAGCAGTTTTCGCCCCCCCGGGGTGGGAGGAACCGGGGAGCTGTTTTTT.

The DNA for the CDR3 is TGTGCCACCAGCGACCGACTAGCGGGAGTTATCTACGAGCAGTACTTC. As protein: CATSDRLAGVIYEQYF. The chain couples TRBV15 to TRBJ2-7, with 12 bases that match TRBD2. With V trimmed by 5 bases and J by 3 bases, 8 bases remained unmatched. CDR3 length equals 16 residues. The germline CDR1 and CDR2 sequences are LNHNV and YYDKDF (reference sequence).

The CDR3 sequence is CASSYGDRVRGYTF. The DNA for the CDR3 is TGTGCCAGCAGTTACGGGGACAGGGTCAGGGGCTACACCTTC. The chain has TRBV28 and TRBJ1-2, with TRBD1 matching over 9 bases. The CDR3 is made up of 14 amino acids. Per germline, CDR1 MDHEN and CDR2 SYDVKM. Trimming removed 4 bases from V and 8 bases from J; junction bases left unmatched: 8.

This clone has a handful of counts. V is TRBV30 and J is TRBJ2-7, with D tentatively TRBD1 (6 bases). From germline, CDR1 is GTSNPN and CDR2 SVGIG (reference sequence). The CDR3 consists of 12 residues. Trimming removed 2 bases from V and 6 bases from J, with 11 bases in between. This chain's CDR3 is CAWSRVRGEQYF. CDR3 nucleotides: TGTGCCTGGAGTAGGGTCAGGGGCGAGCAGTACTTC. Based on the CDR3 plus reference TRBV30 and TRBJ2-7, the full variable domain is SQTIHQWPATLVQPVGSPLSLECTVEGTSNPNLYWYRQAAGRGLQLLFYSVGIGQISSEVPQNLSASRPQDRQFILSSKKLLLSDSGFYLCAWSRVRGEQYFGPGTRLTVT.

This clone was detected only a few times. V and J are TRBV7-9 and TRBJ2-5, with TRBD1 identical over 9 bases. Germline loops: CDR1 SEHNR, CDR2 FQNEAQ (reference sequence). The CDR3 extends over 14 amino acids. The CDR3: CAITPGQGQETQYF. CDR3 bases: TGTGCTATTACTCCGGGACAGGGTCAAGAGACCCAGTACTTC. The full variable domain, in which reference TRBV7-9 and TRBJ2-5 provide the parts outside the CDR3, is DTGVSQNPRHKITKRGQNVTFRCDPISEHNRLYWYRQTLGQGPEFLTYFQNEAQLEKSRLLSDRFSAERPKGSFSTLEIQRTEQGDSAMYLCAITPGQGQETQYFGPGTRLLVL.

This chain uses TRBV5-4 with TRBJ2-3, with 12 bases that match TRBD2. Unmatched junction bases numbered 8, after V lost 1 base and J lost 5 bases. The CDR3 runs 17 residues. In germline, CDR1 is SGHNT, CDR2 YYREEE (reference sequence). The CDR3 DNA sequence: TGTGCCAGCAGCTTGACTAGCGGGAGGACCCGCGGAGATACGCAGTATTTT. This encodes CASSLTSGRTRGDTQYF.

The CDR3: CASSIIAGGGNEQFF. For the CDR3, the DNA is TGTGCCAGCAGCATAATAGCGGGAGGAGGCAATGAGCAGTTCTTC. The V gene is TRBV9, the J gene TRBJ2-1; 10 nucleotides align to TRBD2. The CDR3 loop spans 15 amino acids. Losses at the gene ends were 4 bases for V and 6 bases for J; bases not matched to a gene: 7. Germline assignment: CDR1 SGDLS and CDR2 YYNGEE.

This clone was observed many times. The chain recombines TRBV7-3 with TRBJ1-1; a weak D match, TRBD1 (5 bases). The germline V gene encodes CDR1 SGHTA and CDR2 FQGTGA. V gave up 5 bases and J gave up 5 bases, with 12 bases separating them. The CDR3 is 13 amino acids. CDR3 DNA: TGTGCCAGCAGCCGATTGGGGGGAACTGAAGCTTTCTTT. Translated, it gives CASSRLGGTEAFF.

The V and J genes are TRBV7-9 and TRBJ2-6, with D possibly TRBD2 on 5 matching bases. Germline CDR1 and CDR2: SEHNR and FQNEAQ (reference sequence). The CDR3 consists of 15 residues. Trimming cost V 4 bases and J 4 bases, with 11 bases left between them. The CDR3 region has the DNA TGTGCCAGCAGCTCCGGGAACCGGGGGGCCAACGTCCTGACTTTC. As protein: CASSSGNRGANVLTF.

A few counts support this clone. The J gene is TRBJ2-1, the V gene TRBV29-1; perhaps TRBD2 as D (6 bases). Trimming removed 0 bases from V and 7 bases from J, with 13 bases in between. The CDR3 is 14 residues long. Germline-derived CDR1 and CDR2 are SQVTM and ANQGSEA. The DNA of the CDR3 is TGCAGCGTTGAAGATCAGGGTGGGGGGAATGAGCAGTTCTTC. Protein sequence: CSVEDQGGGNEQFF.

This clone was counted only a few times. The J gene is TRBJ1-1, the V gene TRBV6-5; maybe TRBD1 (6 bases). V was trimmed by 2 bases and J by 6 bases, leaving 7 bases between them. The CDR3 contains 12 residues. Germline assignment: CDR1 MNHEY and CDR2 SVGAGI. CDR3 loop: CASSYGGAEAFF. The CDR3 coding sequence is TGTGCCAGCAGTTACGGGGGCGCTGAAGCTTTCTTT.

The gene calls are TRBV25-1 and TRBJ1-1; D might be TRBD1 (6 bases). The CDR3 is made up of 11 amino acids. The ends were cut back, 6 bases at V and 8 bases at J, with 10 bases in the middle. The V gene's germline CDR1 is MGHDK and CDR2 SYGVNS. The CDR3 sequence is CASRQGTEAFF. CDR3 in DNA: TGTGCCAGCAGACAGGGAACCGAAGCTTTCTTT.